These 9 T cell receptor beta chains were sequenced from one sample in a study of blood T cell repertoires in COVID-19. The protocol was immunoSEQ multiplex PCR, while the TCRdb copy is restricted to in-frame clones and leaves out a portion. The sample holds 150,000 or so clones, approximately 91% seen once. The sample comprised peripheral blood. Receptors were obtained from a man aged 18 to 30 with acute or convalescent COVID-19.

The V gene is TRBV5-4, the J gene TRBJ2-1; D is ambiguous. The CDR3 runs 14 residues. V lost 0 bases and J lost 3, with 7 bases in between. The germline V gene has CDR1 SGHNT and CDR2 YYREEE (reference sequence). This CDR3 reads CASSLGQVYNEQFF. CDR3 DNA sequence: TGTGCCAGCAGCTTGGGGCAGGTCTACAATGAGCAGTTCTTC.

The V call is TRBV14, the J call TRBJ1-1; perhaps TRBD1 as D (5 bases). The V gene lost 0 bases and the J gene lost 3 bases, with 11 bases spanning the gap. The CDR3 length is 15 residues. The germline CDR1 and CDR2 sequences are SGHDN and FVKESK. CDR3 nucleotide sequence: TGTGCCAGCAGCCAAGATGTGACAGCTTACACTGAAGCTTTCTTT. Residues: CASSQDVTAYTEAFF.

The chain has TRBV5-8 and TRBJ1-4; no clear D. CDR1 is SGHTS and CDR2 is YDEGEE in the germline V gene. The CDR3 runs 17 residues. Between the trimmed V and J ends, which lost 0 bases and 1 base, there was a span of 13 bases. The CDR3 nucleotides are TGTGCCAGCAGCTTGGAAGGGAGGTTAGGAACTAATGAAAAACTGTTTTTT. This encodes CASSLEGRLGTNEKLFF.

The V and J genes are TRBV11-2 and TRBJ2-7; D is unclear. The germline V and J ends were trimmed by 3 bases and 5 bases, with 14 bases remaining between them. The CDR3 totals 14 residues. CDR1 and CDR2 (germline): SGHAT, FQNNGV. The CDR3 DNA follows: TGTGCCAGCAGCTTCCTCGGTCCCACTGACGAGCAGTACTTC. Amino acids: CASSFLGPTDEQYF.

As regards this clone: An end of the junction does not agree with germline; a read error may underlie this. The chain joins TRBV19 to TRBJ2-3; tentative D call: TRBD1 (5 bases). The germline CDR1 and CDR2 sequences are LNHDA and SQIVND (reference sequence). The CDR3 runs to 14 residues. The chain's CDR3 is CASSFDSGLDTQYF. CDR3 in DNA: TGTGCCAGTAGTTTCGATTCAGGGTTAGATACTCAGTATTTT.

This chain links TRBV2 with TRBJ2-2; TRBD2 matches at 9 bases. The CDR3 runs 15 residues. Trimming took 5 bases from V and 3 from J; bases not matched to a gene: 4. Germline CDR1 is SNHLY and CDR2 is FYNNEI. CDR3 bases: TGTGCCAGCAGTCCAAGGACTAGCGACACCGGGGAGCTGTTTTTT. Translated: CASSPRTSDTGELFF. The full variable domain, with the rest looked up from reference TRBV2 and TRBJ2-2, is EPEVTQTPSHQVTQMGQEVILRCVPISNHLYFYWYRQILGQKVEFLVSFYNNEISEKSEIFDDQFSVERPDGSNFTLKIRSTKLEDSAMYFCASSPRTSDTGELFFGEGSRLTVL.

The chain uses TRBV7-2 and TRBJ1-1; D call uncertain. The V gene's germline CDR1 is SGHTA and CDR2 FQGNSA. The length of the CDR3 is 14 residues. Deletions cut 0 bases from V and 0 bases from J, with 5 bases between. Written as DNA, the CDR3 is TGTGCCAGCAGCTTAGCCCAGGTGAACACTGAAGCTTTCTTT. Translating gives CASSLAQVNTEAFF.

This chain joins TRBV2 and TRBJ1-2; TRBD1 matches at 7 bases. Germline-derived CDR1 and CDR2 are SNHLY and FYNNEI. V dropped 4 bases and J dropped 2; count of bases not matched to a gene: 4. The CDR3 spans 14 residues. The CDR3 loop is CASSVLGQNYGYTF. The CDR3 DNA sequence: TGTGCCAGCAGTGTTTTGGGACAGAACTATGGCTACACCTTC.

The chain couples TRBV5-1 to TRBJ2-2; D call uncertain. This CDR3 is 16 amino acids long. CDR1 is SGHRS and CDR2 is YFSETQ in the germline V gene. With 2 bases removed from V and 6 bases from J, the gap between germline ends came to 17 bases. The CDR3 DNA reads as TGCGCCAGCAGCTTTCTTGCTAGATCGGTCGCCGGGGAGCTGTTTTTT. This sequence encodes CASSFLARSVAGELFF.